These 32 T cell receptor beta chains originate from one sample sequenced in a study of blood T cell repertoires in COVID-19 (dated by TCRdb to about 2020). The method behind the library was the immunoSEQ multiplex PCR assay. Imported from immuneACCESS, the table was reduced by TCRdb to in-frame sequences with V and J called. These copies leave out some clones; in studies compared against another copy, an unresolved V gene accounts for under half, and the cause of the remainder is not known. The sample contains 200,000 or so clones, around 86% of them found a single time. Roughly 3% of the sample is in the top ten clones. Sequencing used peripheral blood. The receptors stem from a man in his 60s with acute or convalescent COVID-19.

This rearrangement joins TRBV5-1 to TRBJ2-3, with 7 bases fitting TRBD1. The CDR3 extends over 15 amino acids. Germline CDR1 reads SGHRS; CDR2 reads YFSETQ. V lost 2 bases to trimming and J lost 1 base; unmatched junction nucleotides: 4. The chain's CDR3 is CASSLRGLRTDTQYF. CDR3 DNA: TGCGCCAGCAGCTTAAGGGGGCTGCGCACAGATACGCAGTATTTT. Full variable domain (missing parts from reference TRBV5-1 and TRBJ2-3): KAGVTQTPRYLIKTRGQQVTLSCSPISGHRSVSWYQQTPGQGLQFLFEYFSETQRNKGNFPGRFSGRQFSNSRSEMNVSTLELGDSALYLCASSLRGLRTDTQYFGPGTRLTVL.

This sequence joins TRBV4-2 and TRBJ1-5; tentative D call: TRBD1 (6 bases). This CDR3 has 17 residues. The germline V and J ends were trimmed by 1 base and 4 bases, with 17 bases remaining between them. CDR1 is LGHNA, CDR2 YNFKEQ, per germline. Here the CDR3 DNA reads TGTGCCAGCAGCCAAGGCGGACAACAGGGATCAAATCAGCCCCAGCATTTT. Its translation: CASSQGGQQGSNQPQHF.

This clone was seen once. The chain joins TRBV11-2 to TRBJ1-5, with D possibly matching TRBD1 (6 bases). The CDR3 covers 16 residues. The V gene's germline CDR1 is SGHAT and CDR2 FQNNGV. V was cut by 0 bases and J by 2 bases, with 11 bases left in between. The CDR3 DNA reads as TGTGCCAGCAGCTTAGAGGGGGGGGCTGGCAATCAGCCCCAGCATTTT. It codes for CASSLEGGAGNQPQHF.

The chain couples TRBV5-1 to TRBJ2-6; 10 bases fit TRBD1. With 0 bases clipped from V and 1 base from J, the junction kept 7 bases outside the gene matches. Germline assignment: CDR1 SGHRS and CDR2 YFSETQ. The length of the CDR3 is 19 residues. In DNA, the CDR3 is TGCGCCAGCAGCTTGGCCCAGACAGGGGGCATTTCTGGGGCCAACGTCCTGACTTTC. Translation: CASSLAQTGGISGANVLTF.

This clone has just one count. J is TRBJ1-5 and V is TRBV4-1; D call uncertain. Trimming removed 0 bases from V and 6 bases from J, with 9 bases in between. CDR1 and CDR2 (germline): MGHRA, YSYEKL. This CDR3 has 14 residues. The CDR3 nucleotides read TGCGCCAGCAGCCAAGATCGCACCGGTCAGCCCCAGCATTTT. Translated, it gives CASSQDRTGQPQHF.

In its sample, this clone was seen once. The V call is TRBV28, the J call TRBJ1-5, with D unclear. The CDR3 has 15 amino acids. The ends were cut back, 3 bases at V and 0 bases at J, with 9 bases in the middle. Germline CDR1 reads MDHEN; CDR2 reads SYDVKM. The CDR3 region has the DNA TGTGCCAGCAGTTTCATGGGAGCTAGCAATCAGCCCCAGCATTTT. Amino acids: CASSFMGASNQPQHF.

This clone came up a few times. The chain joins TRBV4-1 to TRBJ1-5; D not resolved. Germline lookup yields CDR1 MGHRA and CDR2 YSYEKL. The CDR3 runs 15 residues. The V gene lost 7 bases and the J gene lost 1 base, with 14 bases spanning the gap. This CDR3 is CASKGGEYSNQPQHF. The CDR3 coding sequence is TGCGCCAGCAAAGGCGGGGAGTACAGCAATCAGCCCCAGCATTTT.

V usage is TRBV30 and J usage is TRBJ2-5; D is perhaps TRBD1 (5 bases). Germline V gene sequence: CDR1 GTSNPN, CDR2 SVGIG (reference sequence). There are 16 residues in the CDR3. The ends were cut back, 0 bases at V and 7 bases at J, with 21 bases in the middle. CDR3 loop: CAWSVRLSRERSTQYF. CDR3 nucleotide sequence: TGTGCCTGGAGTGTACGTCTGAGCAGGGAACGTTCGACCCAGTACTTC.

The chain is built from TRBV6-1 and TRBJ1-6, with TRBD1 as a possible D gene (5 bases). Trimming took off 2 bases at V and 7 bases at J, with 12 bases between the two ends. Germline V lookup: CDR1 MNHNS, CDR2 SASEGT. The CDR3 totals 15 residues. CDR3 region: CASSEYRRDNSPLHF. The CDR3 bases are TGTGCCAGCAGTGAATATCGGAGGGACAATTCACCCCTCCACTTT.

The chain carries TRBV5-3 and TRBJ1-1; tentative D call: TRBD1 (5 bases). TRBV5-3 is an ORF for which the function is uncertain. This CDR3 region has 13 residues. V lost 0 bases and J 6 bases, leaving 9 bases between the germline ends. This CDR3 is CARSLVGGAEAFF. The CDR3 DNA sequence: TGTGCCAGAAGCTTGGTGGGGGGAGCTGAAGCTTTCTTT.

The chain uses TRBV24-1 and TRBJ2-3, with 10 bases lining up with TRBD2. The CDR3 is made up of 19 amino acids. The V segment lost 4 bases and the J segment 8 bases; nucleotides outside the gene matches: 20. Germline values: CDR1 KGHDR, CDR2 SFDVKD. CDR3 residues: CATSDSFRQQRGGHGTQYF. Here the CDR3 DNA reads TGTGCCACCAGTGACTCTTTTAGGCAGCAGCGGGGGGGCCACGGTACGCAGTATTTT.

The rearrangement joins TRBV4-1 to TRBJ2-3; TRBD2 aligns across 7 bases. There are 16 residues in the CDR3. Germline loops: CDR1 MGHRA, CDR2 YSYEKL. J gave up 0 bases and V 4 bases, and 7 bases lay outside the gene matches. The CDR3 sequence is CASSLSRGSSTDTQYF. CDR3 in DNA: TGCGCCAGCAGCCTCTCGCGGGGGAGCAGCACAGATACGCAGTATTTT.

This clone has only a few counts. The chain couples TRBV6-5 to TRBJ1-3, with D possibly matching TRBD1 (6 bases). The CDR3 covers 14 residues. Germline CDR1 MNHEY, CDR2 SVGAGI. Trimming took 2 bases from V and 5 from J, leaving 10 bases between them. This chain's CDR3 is CASSYRTERNTIYF. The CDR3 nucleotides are TGTGCCAGCAGTTACAGGACAGAAAGAAACACCATATATTTT.

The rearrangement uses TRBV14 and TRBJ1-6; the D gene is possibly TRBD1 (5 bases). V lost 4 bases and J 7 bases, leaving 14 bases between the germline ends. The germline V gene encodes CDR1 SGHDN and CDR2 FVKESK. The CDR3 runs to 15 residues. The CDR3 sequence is CASSPVGGPNSPLHF. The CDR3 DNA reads TGTGCCAGCAGCCCCGTCGGGGGTCCGAATTCACCCCTCCACTTT.

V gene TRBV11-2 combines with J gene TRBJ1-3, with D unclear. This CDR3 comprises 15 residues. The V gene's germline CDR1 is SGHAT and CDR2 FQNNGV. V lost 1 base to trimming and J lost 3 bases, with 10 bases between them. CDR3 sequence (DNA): TGTGCCAGCAGCTTAGGCCGGAGAAATGGAAACACCATATATTTT. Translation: CASSLGRRNGNTIYF.

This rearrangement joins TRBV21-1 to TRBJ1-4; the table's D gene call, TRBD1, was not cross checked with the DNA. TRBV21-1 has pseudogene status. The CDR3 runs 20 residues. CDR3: CASSKLGPWTGGLANEKLFF. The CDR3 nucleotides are TGTGCCAGCAGCAAATTGGGCCCCTGGACAGGGGGCCTGGCTAATGAAAAACTGTTTTTT.

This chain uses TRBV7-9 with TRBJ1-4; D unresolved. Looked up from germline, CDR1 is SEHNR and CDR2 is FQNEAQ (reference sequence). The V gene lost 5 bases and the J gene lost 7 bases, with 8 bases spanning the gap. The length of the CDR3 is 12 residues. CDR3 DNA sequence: TGTGCCAGCAGCGCCGCTACTGAAAAACTGTTTTTT. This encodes CASSAATEKLFF.

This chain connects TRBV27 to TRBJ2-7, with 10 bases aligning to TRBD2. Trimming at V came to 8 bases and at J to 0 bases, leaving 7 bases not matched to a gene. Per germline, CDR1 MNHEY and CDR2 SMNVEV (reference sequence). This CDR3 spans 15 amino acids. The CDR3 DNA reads TGTGCCAGCGCCTCAACTAGCGGGGACTCCTACGAGCAGTACTTC. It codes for CASASTSGDSYEQYF.

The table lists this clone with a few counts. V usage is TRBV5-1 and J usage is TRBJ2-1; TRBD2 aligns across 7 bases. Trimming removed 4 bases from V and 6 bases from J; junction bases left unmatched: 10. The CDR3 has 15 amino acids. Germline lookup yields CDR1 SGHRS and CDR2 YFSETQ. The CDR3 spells CASSRAGDLGNEQFF. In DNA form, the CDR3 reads TGCGCCAGCAGCAGGGCGGGGGATCTGGGCAATGAGCAGTTCTTC.

The CDR3 coding sequence is TGTGCCAGCAGCTTGACTAGCGGGGGGTTTTACAATGAGCAGTTCTTC. This translates into CASSLTSGGFYNEQFF. The chain couples TRBV5-4 to TRBJ2-1; TRBD2 aligns across 12 bases. Germline V CDR1 and CDR2: SGHNT, YYREEE (reference sequence). V lost 1 base, J lost 4 bases, and 3 bases stayed unmatched. The CDR3 is 16 amino acids. Full variable domain (rest looked up from reference TRBV5-4 and TRBJ2-1): ETGVTQSPTHLIKTRGQQVTLRCSSQSGHNTVSWYQQALGQGPQFIFQYYREEENGRGNFPPRFSGLQFPNYSSELNVNALELDDSALYLCASSLTSGGFYNEQFFGPGTRLTVL.

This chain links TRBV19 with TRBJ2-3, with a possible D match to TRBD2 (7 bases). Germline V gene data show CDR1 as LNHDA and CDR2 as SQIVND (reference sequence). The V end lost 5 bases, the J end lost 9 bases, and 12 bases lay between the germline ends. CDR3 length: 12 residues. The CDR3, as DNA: TGTGCCAGTAGTGTAAAGGGGGGGACGCAGTATTTT. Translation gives CASSVKGGTQYF.

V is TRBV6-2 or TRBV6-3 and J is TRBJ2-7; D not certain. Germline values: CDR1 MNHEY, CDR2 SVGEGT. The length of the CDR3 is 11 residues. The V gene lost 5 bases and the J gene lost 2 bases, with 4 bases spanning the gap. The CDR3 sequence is CASSQTYEQYF. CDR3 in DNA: TGTGCCAGCAGTCAGACCTACGAGCAGTACTTC.

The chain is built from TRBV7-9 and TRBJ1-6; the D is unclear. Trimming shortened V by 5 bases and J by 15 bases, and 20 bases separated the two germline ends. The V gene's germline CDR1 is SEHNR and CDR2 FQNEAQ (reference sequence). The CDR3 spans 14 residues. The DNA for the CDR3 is TGTGCCAGCAGCCCCTCGGGCACTGCAGCGGTCCTCCACTTT. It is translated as CASSPSGTAAVLHF.

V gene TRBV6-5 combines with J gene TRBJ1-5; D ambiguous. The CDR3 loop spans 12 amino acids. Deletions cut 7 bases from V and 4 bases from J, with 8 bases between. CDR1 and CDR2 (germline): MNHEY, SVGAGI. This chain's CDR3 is CASNSVNQPQHF. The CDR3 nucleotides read TGTGCCAGCAACTCGGTAAATCAGCCCCAGCATTTT.

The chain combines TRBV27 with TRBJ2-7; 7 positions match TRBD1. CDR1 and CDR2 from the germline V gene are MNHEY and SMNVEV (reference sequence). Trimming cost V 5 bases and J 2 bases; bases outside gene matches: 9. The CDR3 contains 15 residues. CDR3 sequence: CASSPRRQGTYEQYF. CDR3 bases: TGTGCCAGCAGTCCCAGACGACAGGGAACCTACGAGCAGTACTTC.

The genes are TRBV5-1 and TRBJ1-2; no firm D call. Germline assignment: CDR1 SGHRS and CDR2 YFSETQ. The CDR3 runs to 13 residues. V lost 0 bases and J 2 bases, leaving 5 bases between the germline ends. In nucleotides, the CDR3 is TGCGCCAGCAGCTTGGACACAAACTATGGCTACACCTTC. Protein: CASSLDTNYGYTF. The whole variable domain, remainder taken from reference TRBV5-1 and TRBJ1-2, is KAGVTQTPRYLIKTRGQQVTLSCSPISGHRSVSWYQQTPGQGLQFLFEYFSETQRNKGNFPGRFSGRQFSNSRSEMNVSTLELGDSALYLCASSLDTNYGYTFGSGTRLTVV.

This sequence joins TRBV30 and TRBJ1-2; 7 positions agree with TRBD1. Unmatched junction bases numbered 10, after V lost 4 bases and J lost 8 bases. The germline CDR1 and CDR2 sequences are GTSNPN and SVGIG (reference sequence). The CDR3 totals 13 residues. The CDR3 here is CAWNSDRANGYTF. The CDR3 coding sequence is TGTGCCTGGAATAGCGACAGGGCTAACGGCTACACCTTC.

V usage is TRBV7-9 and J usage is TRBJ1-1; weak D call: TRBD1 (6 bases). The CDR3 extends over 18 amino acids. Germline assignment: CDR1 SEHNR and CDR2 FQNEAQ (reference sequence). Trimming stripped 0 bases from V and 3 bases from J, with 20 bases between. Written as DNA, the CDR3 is TGTGCCAGCAGCTTAGCGGAATGGCGGGGGCGATTGGACACTGAAGCTTTCTTT. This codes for CASSLAEWRGRLDTEAFF.

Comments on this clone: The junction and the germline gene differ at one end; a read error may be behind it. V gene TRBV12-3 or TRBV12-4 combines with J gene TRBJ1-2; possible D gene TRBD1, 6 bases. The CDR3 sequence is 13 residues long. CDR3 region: CASSTTGNFGYTF. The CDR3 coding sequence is TGTGCCAGCAGCACAACAGGGAACTTTGGCTACACCTTC.

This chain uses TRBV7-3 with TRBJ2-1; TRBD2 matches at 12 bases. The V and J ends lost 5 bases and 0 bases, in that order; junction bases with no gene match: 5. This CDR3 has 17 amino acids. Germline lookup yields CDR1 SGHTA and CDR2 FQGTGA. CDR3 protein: CASSLETSGSSYNEQFF. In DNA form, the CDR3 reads TGTGCCAGCAGCCTCGAGACTAGCGGGAGCTCCTACAATGAGCAGTTCTTC.

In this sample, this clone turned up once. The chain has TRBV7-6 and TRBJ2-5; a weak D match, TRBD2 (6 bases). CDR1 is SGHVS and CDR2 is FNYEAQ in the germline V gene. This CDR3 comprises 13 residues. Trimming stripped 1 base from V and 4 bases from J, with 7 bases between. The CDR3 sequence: CASSLVRGETQYF. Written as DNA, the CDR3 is TGTGCCAGCAGCTTAGTGCGGGGAGAGACCCAGTACTTC.

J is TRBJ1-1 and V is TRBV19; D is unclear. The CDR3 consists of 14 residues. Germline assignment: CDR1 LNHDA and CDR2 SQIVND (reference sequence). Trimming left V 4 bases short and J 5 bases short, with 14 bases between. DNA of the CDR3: TGTGCCAGTAGTACCCCCCCGGCTAGAACTGAAGCTTTCTTT. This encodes CASSTPPARTEAFF.